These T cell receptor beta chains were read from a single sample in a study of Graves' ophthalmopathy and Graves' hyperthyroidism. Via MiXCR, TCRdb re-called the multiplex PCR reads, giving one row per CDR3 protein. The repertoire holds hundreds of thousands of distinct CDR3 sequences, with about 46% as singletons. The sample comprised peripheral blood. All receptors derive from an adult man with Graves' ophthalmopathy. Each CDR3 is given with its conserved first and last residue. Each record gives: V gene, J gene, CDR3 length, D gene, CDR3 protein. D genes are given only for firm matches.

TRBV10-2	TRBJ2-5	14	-	CASSGLNFQETQYF
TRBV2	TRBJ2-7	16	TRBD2	CASSTRLAGSSYEQYF
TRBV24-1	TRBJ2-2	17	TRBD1	CATSDAGTGGSTGELFF
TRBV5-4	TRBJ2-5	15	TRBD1	CASSFGTGGAETQYF
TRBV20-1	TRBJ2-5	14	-	CSASLLGQQETQYF
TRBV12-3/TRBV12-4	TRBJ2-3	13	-	CASSFGGTDTQYF
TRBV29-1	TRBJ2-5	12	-	CSVPGKQETQYF
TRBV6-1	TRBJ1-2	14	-	CASSEEAGAHGYTF
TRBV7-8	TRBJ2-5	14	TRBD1	CASSPGQAQETQYF
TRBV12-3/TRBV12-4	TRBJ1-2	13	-	CASSLARAWGYTF
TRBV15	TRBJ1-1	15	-	CATSPQGGMNTEAFF
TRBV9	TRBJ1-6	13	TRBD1	CASSPDRNSPLHF
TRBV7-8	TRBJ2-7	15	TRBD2	CASSTIAGGGYEQYF
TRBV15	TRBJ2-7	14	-	CATSREQASYEQYF
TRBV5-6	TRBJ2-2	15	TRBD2	CASSFTSGNTGELFF